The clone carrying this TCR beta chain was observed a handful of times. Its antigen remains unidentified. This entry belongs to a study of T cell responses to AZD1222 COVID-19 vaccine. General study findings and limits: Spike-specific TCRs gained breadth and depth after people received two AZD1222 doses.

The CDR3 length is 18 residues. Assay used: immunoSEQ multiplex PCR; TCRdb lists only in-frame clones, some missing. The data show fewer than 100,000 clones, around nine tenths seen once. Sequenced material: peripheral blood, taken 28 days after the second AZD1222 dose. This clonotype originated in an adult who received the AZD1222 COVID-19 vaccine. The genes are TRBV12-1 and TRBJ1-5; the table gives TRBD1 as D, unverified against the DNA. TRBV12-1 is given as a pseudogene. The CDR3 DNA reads TGTGCCAGCAGCTTTCGCAGGGGGGAAGCATATAGCAATCAGCCCCAGCATTTT. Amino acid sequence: CASSFRRGEAYSNQPQHF.